This T cell receptor (beta chain) was obtained from a study of cytomegalovirus exposure and HLA in healthy donors. The primer mix had 60 Vbeta and 13 Jbeta primers. Using immunoSEQ multiplex PCR, the repertoire was profiled, and TCRdb retains in-frame clones only, with some absent. The data show roughly 180,000 clones, 60% to 80% seen once. Trimming took 6 bases from V and 6 from J; bases not matched to a gene: 7. Germline values: CDR1 MDHEN, CDR2 SYDVKM. This CDR3 has 13 residues. This TCR was sampled from a man between 45 and 60 years old in good health and CMV-seropositive. Sequenced input: PBMCs. The chain combines TRBV28 with TRBJ2-7; 8 bases fit TRBD1. The CDR3 here is CASSLGQGTEQYV. The CDR3 DNA follows: TGTGCCAGCAGCCTCGGACAGGGAACCGAGCAGTACGTC.